This T cell receptor (beta chain) was observed in a study of CD8+CD57+ T cells in acquired aplastic anemia. The wider study: Sorted CD4+ and CD8+ cells gave an average of roughly 3.2 ug of DNA.

Patients chosen for sequencing had CD8+CD57+ cells that had expanded, as shown by flow cytometry. CDR3 and TCR beta VDJ profiling relied on genomic DNA as the template. TCRdb independently ran MiXCR on the reads; one entry per CDR3 protein. This sample has 200,000 to 250,000 distinct CDR3 sequences, with more than 45% found just once. Study results and limitations: No significant patient-versus-control difference appeared in CD8+ Simpson's diversity.

A remark on this clonotype: The target antigen is unknown. It may be a read error: a sequence one base away is much more abundant.

The clonotype comes from a human donor with aplastic anemia. The sequenced sample was sorted CD4+, CD8+, or CD8+CD57+ T cells (not recorded which) from PBMCs.

The CDR3 bases are TGCGCCAGCAGCCTAGGGGACGTAGTGAACGCTGAAGCTTTCTTT. Protein product: CASSLGDVVNAEAFF. This chain uses TRBV4-1 with TRBJ1-1, with D maybe TRBD1 (5 bases). Germline lookup yields CDR1 MGHRA and CDR2 YSYEKL. The CDR3 loop spans 15 amino acids.